This T cell receptor beta chain was captured in a study of identical twins. General study findings and limits: Whereas memory repertoires showed no such difference, abundant cord blood beta clonotypes carried fewer insertions.

Only a few counts were recorded for this clonotype. What it binds is not known. Template switching created a universal primer site, and the cDNA included unique molecular identifiers. TCRdb re-called the 5' RACE reads through MiXCR, storing one row per CDR3 protein. The sample carries more than 650,000 distinct CDR3 sequences, 5.5% to 7.5% recorded once. The V end lost 6 bases, the J end lost 8 bases, and 10 bases lay between the germline ends. This CDR3 region has 12 residues. Per germline, CDR1 LGHNA and CDR2 YNFKEQ. The sequencing sample was made of naive T cells sorted from blood. This chain links TRBV4-2 with TRBJ1-4; TRBD1 might be the D (6 bases). The receptor was isolated from a man aged 18 to 30 in good health. DNA of the CDR3: TGTGCCAGCAGGCTCGACAGGGAAAAACTGTTTTTT. Amino acids: CASRLDREKLFF.